Listed below are T cell receptor beta chains from one sample, sequenced in a study of blood T cells in healthy people across ages. TCRdb ran MiXCR on the 5' RACE reads and lists one entry per CDR3 protein. Here the sample spans more than 600,000 distinct CDR3 sequences, approximately 25% being singletons. The same data also contributed to another study, on T cells of mothers and their children.

Sequencing was performed on blood. Receptors originate from a boy aged 5-17 years in good health. CDR3s include the opening cysteine and the closing phenylalanine or tryptophan. The D gene is left open where the match is weak. Some rows have no size entry. The others give once, few or many, or a class for an expanded clone.

D	size	V	J	CDR3	DNA
.	.	TRBV28	TRBJ2-5	CASSLTGVLETQYF	TGTGCCAGCAGTTTAACGGGAGTTTTGGAGACCCAGTACTTC
.	few	TRBV4-2	TRBJ2-4	CASSQDRGPIAKNIQYF	TGTGCCAGCAGCCAAGATCGCGGCCCGATAGCCAAAAACATTCAGTACTTC
TRBD1	few	TRBV5-1	TRBJ1-4	CASSPAGTGGASANEKLFF	TGCGCCAGCAGCCCGGCGGGGACAGGGGGCGCATCGGCTAATGAAAAACTGTTTTTT
TRBD1	.	TRBV5-1	TRBJ2-7	CASSLGQPNNEQYF	TGCGCCAGCAGTTTGGGACAGCCCAATAACGAGCAGTACTTC
.	few	TRBV7-2	TRBJ2-1	CASSAAGAFYNEQFF	TGTGCCAGCAGCGCCGCGGGGGCTTTTTACAATGAGCAGTTCTTC
.	.	TRBV5-1	TRBJ1-1	CASSSDGMNTEAFF	TGCGCCAGCAGCTCGGACGGAATGAACACTGAAGCTTTCTTT
TRBD2	.	TRBV29-1	TRBJ2-2	CSVALRGGTGELFF	TGCAGCGTTGCACTGCGGGGGGGCACCGGGGAGCTGTTTTTT
.	.	TRBV4-3	TRBJ2-6	CASSQDRRVGANVLTF	TGCGCCAGCAGCCAAGACCGGCGGGTCGGGGCCAACGTCCTGACTTTC
.	few	TRBV12-3/TRBV12-4	TRBJ1-2	CASSVRVNYGYTF	TGTGCCAGCAGCGTCAGGGTGAACTATGGCTACACCTTC
TRBD1	.	TRBV4-1	TRBJ2-2	CASSQGIQGIRPGELFF	TGCGCCAGCAGCCAAGGGATACAGGGGATCCGGCCCGGGGAGCTGTTTTTT
TRBD1	.	TRBV28	TRBJ2-7	CASSLRGQEIYEQYF	TGTGCCAGCAGTTTACGGGGACAGGAGATCTACGAGCAGTACTTC
TRBD2	.	TRBV9	TRBJ2-5	CASSGSGGRAETQYF	TGTGCCAGCAGCGGTAGCGGGGGCCGGGCAGAGACCCAGTACTTC
TRBD2	few	TRBV4-1	TRBJ2-3	CASSQDIEGRPGGTQYF	TGCGCCAGCAGCCAAGATATCGAGGGGCGCCCGGGGGGTACGCAGTATTTT
.	.	TRBV3-1	TRBJ2-7	CASSQDQVARIYEQYF	TGTGCCAGCAGCCAAGATCAAGTAGCGCGGATCTACGAGCAGTACTTC
.	.	TRBV7-3	TRBJ1-1	CASSPLPENTEAFF	TGTGCCAGCAGCCCCCTTCCAGAGAACACTGAAGCTTTCTTT
.	few	TRBV6-6	TRBJ2-3	CASSYSRATDTQYF	TGTGCCAGCAGTTACTCACGGGCCACAGATACGCAGTATTTT
.	.	TRBV6-5	TRBJ1-1	CASRPRPDTEAFF	TGTGCCAGCAGGCCCCGACCGGACACTGAAGCTTTCTTT
.	few	TRBV6-5	TRBJ1-2	CASSYAEPGLKGDYGYTF	TGTGCCAGCAGTTACGCGGAACCGGGCCTTAAGGGGGACTATGGCTACACCTTC
TRBD2	.	TRBV29-1	TRBJ2-1	CSATSGSYNEQFF	TGCAGCGCAACTAGCGGGTCCTACAATGAGCAGTTCTTC
TRBD2	.	TRBV7-9	TRBJ2-3	CASSLVASGSTDTQYF	TGTGCCAGCAGCCTAGTGGCTAGCGGGAGTACAGATACGCAGTATTTT
.	.	TRBV24-1	TRBJ1-2	CATSDLQGYGYTF	TGTGCCACCAGTGATTTACAGGGCTATGGCTACACCTTC
.	.	TRBV7-9	TRBJ1-4	CASSFVSVATNEKLFF	TGTGCCAGCAGCTTCGTCAGCGTTGCAACTAATGAAAAACTGTTTTTT
.	few	TRBV7-8	TRBJ2-3	CASRPGEYTDTQYF	TGTGCCAGCAGACCAGGCGAATACACAGATACGCAGTATTTT
.	.	TRBV3-1	TRBJ2-7	CASSPLLGGLGSYEQYF	TGTGCCAGCAGCCCGCTACTGGGGGGGCTAGGCTCCTACGAGCAGTACTTC
TRBD2	once	TRBV12-3/TRBV12-4	TRBJ2-1	CASSPGTSTHEQFF	TGTGCCAGCAGCCCCGGGACTAGTACCCATGAGCAGTTCTTC
TRBD2	.	TRBV18	TRBJ2-3	CASSPTSGSWSDTQYF	TGTGCCAGCTCCCCGACGAGCGGGAGTTGGTCAGATACGCAGTATTTT
.	.	TRBV23-1	TRBJ1-4	CASSQSSPHLGEKLFF	TGCGCCAGCAGTCAATCGTCCCCCCATTTGGGTGAAAAACTGTTTTTT
TRBD1	once	TRBV28	TRBJ2-5	CASRFSGGRETQYF	TGTGCCAGCAGATTCTCAGGGGGCAGGGAGACCCAGTACTTC
.	once	TRBV29-1	TRBJ2-2	CSVEDLGVQTGELFF	TGCAGCGTTGAAGATCTCGGGGTGCAGACCGGGGAGCTGTTTTTT
.	.	TRBV28	TRBJ2-1	CASSSGQPNKQFF	TGTGCCAGCAGTTCCGGACAGCCTAATAAGCAGTTCTTC
TRBD1	.	TRBV12-5	TRBJ2-7	CASGFGTGGPYSYEQYF	TGTGCTAGTGGTTTTGGGACAGGGGGCCCCTATTCCTACGAGCAGTACTTC
.	few	TRBV5-6	TRBJ2-5	CASSLGFHETQYF	TGTGCCAGCAGCTTGGGATTTCATGAGACCCAGTACTTC
TRBD1	few	TRBV24-1	TRBJ2-5	CATSDFRDSEETQYF	TGTGCCACCAGTGACTTCCGGGACAGTGAAGAGACCCAGTACTTC
TRBD1	.	TRBV9	TRBJ2-5	CASSQGQGVETQYF	TGTGCCAGCAGCCAGGGACAGGGGGTTGAGACCCAGTACTTC
.	.	TRBV29-1	TRBJ2-4	CSVFQGNRNIQYF	TGCAGCGTTTTTCAGGGAAATAGAAACATTCAGTACTTC
.	few	TRBV7-9	TRBJ1-2	CASSSLGGSYYGYTF	TGTGCCAGCAGCTCACTTGGGGGGAGTTACTATGGCTACACCTTC
.	.	TRBV11-2	TRBJ2-4	CASSRDGKNIQYF	TGTGCCAGCAGCCGGGACGGCAAAAACATTCAGTACTTC
TRBD1	.	TRBV4-3	TRBJ2-7	CASSQDRDRGLDEQYF	TGCGCCAGCAGCCAAGACCGGGACAGGGGGCTAGACGAGCAGTACTTC
.	few	TRBV2	TRBJ1-1	CASSRGNPYDAFF	TGTGCCAGCAGTCGAGGTAATCCCTATGATGCTTTCTTT
.	few	TRBV4-1	TRBJ2-5	CASSHTGSDQETQYF	TGCGCCAGCAGCCATACTGGGTCGGACCAAGAGACCCAGTACTTC
.	.	TRBV6-5	TRBJ2-7	CASSYGQEYEQYF	TGTGCCAGCAGTTACGGGCAAGAATACGAGCAGTACTTC
.	.	TRBV12-3/TRBV12-4	TRBJ2-2	CASSLSPDGELFF	TGTGCCAGCAGTCTATCGCCGGACGGGGAGCTGTTTTTT
.	few	TRBV10-3	TRBJ2-7	CAISEERISYEQYF	TGTGCCATCAGTGAGGAAAGGATTTCCTACGAGCAGTACTTC
.	few	TRBV27	TRBJ1-1	CASSATGYTEAFF	TGTGCCAGCAGCGCAACAGGGTACACTGAAGCTTTCTTT
TRBD1	.	TRBV27	TRBJ2-7	CASRGTGSSYEQYF	TGTGCCAGCAGGGGGACAGGGAGCTCCTACGAGCAGTACTTC
.	few	TRBV29-1	TRBJ1-5	CSVAELGNQPQHF	TGCAGCGTTGCTGAGCTGGGCAATCAGCCCCAGCATTTT
.	few	TRBV12-3/TRBV12-4	TRBJ2-1	CASSFAGPAFF	TGTGCCAGCAGTTTCGCAGGCCCCGCGTTCTTC
.	.	TRBV2	TRBJ1-2	CASSALKDWGYTF	TGTGCCAGCAGTGCCCTCAAAGATTGGGGCTACACCTTC
TRBD2	few	TRBV7-6	TRBJ2-1	CASSLVSSGNRNEQFF	TGTGCCAGCAGCTTAGTTTCTAGCGGAAACCGGAATGAGCAGTTCTTC
.	.	TRBV20-1	TRBJ1-4	CSARMDTDHVPFNEKLFF	TGCAGTGCTAGGATGGACACAGATCACGTACCATTTAATGAAAAACTGTTTTTT
.	few	TRBV5-1	TRBJ2-6	CASSLVAVVASGANVLIF	.
TRBD2	.	TRBV2	TRBJ2-1	CASRAGWASGRAYSYYNEQFF	TGTGCCAGCAGGGCCGGCTGGGCTAGCGGGAGGGCCTACTCCTACTACAATGAGCAGTTCTTC
.	.	TRBV15	TRBJ2-5	CATSREDRLQETQYF	TGTGCCACCAGCAGAGAAGACAGGCTCCAAGAGACCCAGTACTTC
.	.	TRBV25-1	TRBJ2-6	CASSEWDARVVGANVLTF	TGTGCCAGCAGTGAATGGGACGCCCGGGTGGTTGGGGCCAACGTCCTGACTTTC
.	.	TRBV6-6	TRBJ1-2	CASGPLDSNYGYTF	TGTGCCAGCGGGCCCTTGGACAGTAACTATGGCTACACCTTC
TRBD1	.	TRBV11-2	TRBJ2-7	CASSIARQGDQQYF	TGTGCCAGCAGCATCGCCCGACAGGGCGATCAGCAGTACTTC
TRBD2	.	TRBV7-9	TRBJ2-1	CASSPRTSGTYNEQFF	TGTGCCAGCAGCCCCAGGACTAGCGGGACCTACAATGAGCAGTTCTTC